The 21 T cell receptor beta chains listed next were all sequenced from one sample in a study of blood T cells in healthy people across ages. With a J-beta primer mix and a sample-barcoded 5' primer, a second PCR ran about 7 to 12 cycles. From the 5' RACE reads, TCRdb called clonotypes with MiXCR, one entry per CDR3 protein. This table has over 750,000 distinct CDR3 sequences, around a quarter appearing once. This sample was shared with a second study, whose subject was T cells of mothers and their children.

Sequenced sample: blood. The receptors shown here come from a boy aged 5-17 years in good health.

This clonotype was detected only a few times. The chain recombines TRBV4-3 with TRBJ2-7; perhaps TRBD1 as D (7 bases). The germline V gene encodes CDR1 LGHNA and CDR2 YSLEER. The CDR3 is 14 residues long. V lost 0 bases, J lost 4 bases, and 10 bases lay in between. The CDR3 loop is CASSQDRGEYEQYF. In nucleotides, the CDR3 is TGCGCCAGCAGCCAAGACAGGGGGGAGTACGAGCAGTACTTC.

The genes are TRBV9 and TRBJ2-2; 10 bases line up with TRBD2. This CDR3 has 19 amino acids. The V and J ends lost 5 bases and 2 bases, in that order; junction bases with no gene match: 15. Germline CDR1 SGDLS, CDR2 YYNGEE. In DNA, the CDR3 is TGTGCCAGCAGTCGGGAAGCGGGGGGGCCCTTCGCTAACACCGGGGAGCTGTTTTTT. Its protein product is CASSREAGGPFANTGELFF.

This clonotype was observed a handful of times. The genes are TRBV28 and TRBJ2-1, with no clear D. Matching the DNA end better, TRBJ2-5 makes the J call doubtful. The CDR3 runs 13 residues. CDR1 is MDHEN and CDR2 is SYDVKM in the germline V gene. CDR3 amino acids: CASTGTIEETQYF. The CDR3 bases are TGTGCCAGCACAGGTACAATTGAAGAGACCCAGTACTTC.

The V call is TRBV12-3 or TRBV12-4, the J call TRBJ2-1; D is uncertain. The CDR3 contains 13 residues. With 2 bases removed from V and 8 bases from J, the gap between germline ends came to 10 bases. The CDR3 bases are TGTGCCAGCAGTTTATGGGGTAGGGATGAGCAGTTCTTC. Protein sequence: CASSLWGRDEQFF.

This clonotype was seen a handful of times. The chain has TRBV20-1 and TRBJ2-1; unclear D gene. The CDR3 runs 15 residues. Germline V gene lookup returns CDR1 DFQATT and CDR2 SNEGSKA (reference sequence). Trimming took 6 bases from V and 0 from J, leaving 15 bases between them. CDR3 nucleotide sequence: TGCAGTGCAGACTCCAGTCTGAGCTCCTACAATGAGCAGTTCTTC. This gives the protein CSADSSLSSYNEQFF.

The CDR3 nucleotides are TGTGCCAGCTGGGGGGGAGGAAGGGAGCAGTACTTC. Its translation: CASWGGGREQYF. The genes are TRBV28 and TRBJ2-7; the match to TRBD2 covers 7 bases. V shed 8 bases and J 7 bases; nucleotides not matched to a gene: 8. Germline V CDR1 and CDR2: MDHEN, SYDVKM. This CDR3 spans 12 amino acids.

This clonotype was detected a few times. The rearrangement links TRBV20-1 to TRBJ2-5, with a weak D call TRBD1 (6 bases). TRBJ2-7 matches the DNA end more closely, so the J call is doubtful. CDR3 length: 13 residues. Germline assignment: CDR1 DFQATT and CDR2 SNEGSKA (reference sequence). The CDR3 coding sequence is TGCAGTGCTAACCGGGACACCCGCTACGAGCAGTACTTC. Protein product: CSANRDTRYEQYF.

The genes are TRBV20-1 and TRBJ1-4; tentative D call: TRBD1 (6 bases). This CDR3 spans 12 amino acids. Germline loops: CDR1 DFQATT, CDR2 SNEGSKA (reference sequence). With 5 bases removed from V and 8 bases from J, the gap between germline ends came to 12 bases. The CDR3 DNA reads as TGCAGTGCTCTGATGCAGGGGGAAAAACTGTTTTTT. Translating it yields CSALMQGEKLFF.

V usage is TRBV3-1 and J usage is TRBJ1-2, with a weak D call TRBD1 (5 bases). The CDR3 is made up of 15 amino acids. Looked up from germline, CDR1 is LGHDT and CDR2 is YNNKEL (reference sequence). The ends were cut back, 2 bases at V and 7 bases at J, with 17 bases in the middle. The CDR3 reads CASSQLPGPLGGYTF. CDR3 nucleotides: TGTGCCAGCAGCCAATTACCGGGACCCCTCGGTGGCTACACCTTC.

The rearrangement joins TRBV9 to TRBJ1-6; unclear D gene. The germline CDR1 and CDR2 sequences are SGDLS and YYNGEE. The CDR3 has 16 amino acids. V was pared by 0 bases and J by 2 bases, with 9 bases between. CDR3 in DNA: TGTGCCAGCAGCGTAGGTCAGGATGCCTATAATTCACCCCTCCACTTT. It translates to CASSVGQDAYNSPLHF.

This chain links TRBV20-1 with TRBJ2-7; 7 bases line up with TRBD1. The junction had 6 bases not matched to a gene; V was cut back by 2 bases and J by 2 bases. The CDR3 runs 14 residues. Germline loops: CDR1 DFQATT, CDR2 SNEGSKA (reference sequence). The CDR3 region is CSARQYRGTYEQYF. Here the CDR3 DNA reads TGCAGTGCTAGACAGTACAGGGGAACCTACGAGCAGTACTTC.

This clonotype was detected a few times. The chain recombines TRBV4-2 with TRBJ2-5, with D perhaps TRBD1 or TRBD2 (5 bases each). Trimming pared 9 bases from V and 11 bases from J, leaving 19 bases between. The germline V gene has CDR1 LGHNA and CDR2 YNFKEQ. This CDR3 region has 12 residues. CDR3 sequence: CASRDVAYGQYF. CDR3 in DNA: TGTGCCAGTAGGGACGTCGCCTACGGGCAGTACTTC.

The chain joins TRBV7-8 to TRBJ2-5, with TRBD2 as a possible D gene (5 bases). The DNA matches TRBJ2-1 better at its end, which makes the J call doubtful. CDR1 and CDR2 from the germline V gene are SGHVS and FQNEAQ. The CDR3 is 15 amino acids. Written as DNA, the CDR3 is TGTGCCAGCAGCTCTGGACTGTTGACCTACAATGAGCAGTTCTTC. This codes for CASSSGLLTYNEQFF.

This clonotype was seen a few times. The chain joins TRBV7-2 to TRBJ2-5; 13 nucleotides match TRBD2. Germline V gives CDR1 SGHTA, CDR2 FQGNSA. This CDR3 has 15 residues. The V segment lost 3 bases and the J segment 5 bases; nucleotides outside the gene matches: 3. The CDR3 is CASSFRTSGGETQYF. CDR3 DNA: TGTGCCAGCAGCTTTAGGACTAGCGGGGGTGAGACCCAGTACTTC. Together with reference TRBV7-2 and TRBJ2-5, the CDR3 gives the full variable domain: GAGVSQSPSNKVTEKGKDVELRCDPISGHTALYWYRQSLGQGLEFLIYFQGNSAPDKSGLPSDRFSAERTGGSVSTLTIQRTQQEDSAVYLCASSFRTSGGETQYFGPGTRLLVL.

This clonotype turned up a few times. The gene calls are TRBV5-1 and TRBJ2-1; 8 nucleotides align to TRBD1. CDR1 and CDR2 from the germline V gene are SGHRS and YFSETQ. The CDR3 totals 15 residues. Trimming at V came to 2 bases and at J to 6 bases, leaving 7 bases not matched to a gene. CDR3 nucleotide sequence: TGCGCCAGCAGCTTTAGCGGTCAGGGGGCCAATGAGCAGTTCTTC. Residues: CASSFSGQGANEQFF.

This clonotype was found a few times. The chain couples TRBV20-1 to TRBJ1-2; the D gene is possibly TRBD1 (6 bases). CDR1 is DFQATT and CDR2 is SNEGSKA in the germline V gene (reference sequence). The CDR3 is made up of 15 amino acids. V was pared by 0 bases and J by 1 base, with 12 bases between. This CDR3 reads CSARDIGGINYGYTF. Here the CDR3 DNA reads TGCAGTGCTAGAGATATAGGGGGAATTAACTATGGCTACACCTTC.

V gene TRBV4-1 combines with J gene TRBJ1-2; 7 nucleotides agree with TRBD1. The V segment lost 0 bases and the J segment 10 bases; nucleotides outside the gene matches: 5. From germline, CDR1 is MGHRA and CDR2 YSYEKL. The CDR3 is 13 amino acids. DNA of the CDR3: TGCGCCAGCAGCCAAGATAGGGACAGACCCTACACCTTC. Residues: CASSQDRDRPYTF.

This clonotype has just a few counts. The rearrangement uses TRBV10-3 and TRBJ2-5; D not certain. In germline, CDR1 is ENHRY, CDR2 SYGVKD. The CDR3 consists of 14 residues. The ends were cut back, 9 bases at V and 2 bases at J, with 16 bases in the middle. Here the CDR3 reads CAISEIGSQETQYF. The CDR3 DNA reads TGTGCCATATCGGAGATAGGTAGTCAAGAGACCCAGTACTTC.

This chain connects TRBV11-2 to TRBJ2-5; 10 bases are a match to TRBD2. Per germline, CDR1 SGHAT and CDR2 FQNNGV. The CDR3 runs 16 residues. The V segment lost 5 bases and the J segment 6 bases; nucleotides outside the gene matches: 12. The DNA of the CDR3 is TGTGCCAGCAGCCCCGGGCCTAGCGGGAGTGCCAAGACCCAGTACTTC. It is translated as CASSPGPSGSAKTQYF.

The V and J genes are TRBV4-1 and TRBJ1-2; TRBD1 matches at 9 bases. CDR1 and CDR2 from the germline V gene are MGHRA and YSYEKL. The CDR3 has 14 residues. The trim removed 5 bases at V and 5 bases at J, leaving 6 bases unmatched. The CDR3 region is CASSTRDRAYGYTF. The CDR3 region has the DNA TGCGCCAGCAGCACCCGGGACAGGGCTTATGGCTACACCTTC.

This clonotype was observed a few times. This sequence joins TRBV9 and TRBJ1-2; D remains ambiguous. Germline-derived CDR1 and CDR2 are SGDLS and YYNGEE. V lost 3 bases and J lost 8, with 11 bases in between. This CDR3 region has 12 residues. The CDR3 spells CASSAPSRGYTF. CDR3 in DNA: TGTGCCAGCAGCGCCCCCTCTCGAGGCTACACCTTC.